Listed here are 5 T cell receptor beta chains from one sample, sequenced in a study of blood T cell repertoires in COVID-19. Data came from immunoSEQ multiplex PCR; TCRdb stores just in-frame clones and leaves some out. The sample records about 82,000 clones, around four fifths being singletons. Specimen: peripheral blood. The origin of the receptors is a woman in her fifties or sixties with acute or convalescent COVID-19.

This chain uses TRBV11-1 with TRBJ2-2, with TRBD1 matching 8 bases. Germline assignment: CDR1 SGHAT and CDR2 FQDESV (reference sequence). The CDR3 runs to 14 residues. The ends lost 5 bases at V and 5 bases at J; junction bases unmatched: 4. CDR3 sequence: CASSLWTGTGELFF. Here the CDR3 DNA reads TGTGCCAGCAGCCTATGGACAGGGACCGGGGAGCTGTTTTTT.

The chain uses TRBV9 and TRBJ1-2; no clear D. CDR3 length: 15 amino acids. Per the germline V gene, CDR1 is SGDLS and CDR2 is YYNGEE. With 0 bases removed from V and 0 bases from J, the gap between germline ends came to 9 bases. CDR3 coding DNA: TGTGCCAGCAGCGTAGACGGCCTAGCTAACTATGGCTACACCTTC. It codes for CASSVDGLANYGYTF.

The sample holds a few counts of this clone. V is TRBV12-5 and J is TRBJ1-2; D is undetermined. V lost 0 bases to trimming and J lost 7 bases, with 9 bases between them. Germline-derived CDR1 and CDR2 are LGHNT and FRNRAP. CDR3 size: 13 residues. The CDR3 is CASGLVTVGGYTF. The CDR3 region has the DNA TGTGCTAGTGGTTTGGTGACTGTGGGTGGCTACACCTTC.

The chain combines TRBV9 with TRBJ1-3, with 8 nucleotides matching TRBD1. CDR1 and CDR2 (germline): SGDLS, YYNGEE. The CDR3 is 13 amino acids. V was pared by 2 bases and J by 11 bases, with 6 bases of the junction left unmatched. Here the CDR3 DNA reads TGTGCCAGCAGCGTCCCAGGGGGCGCAGCCATATATTTT. This gives the protein CASSVPGGAAIYF.

The rearrangement links TRBV7-9 to TRBJ1-2; no definite D call. The CDR3 loop spans 13 amino acids. CDR1 is SEHNR, CDR2 FQNEAQ, per germline (reference sequence). Trimming left V 3 bases short and J 2 bases short, with 7 bases between. This chain's CDR3 is CASSFKENYGYTF. Here the CDR3 DNA reads TGTGCCAGCAGCTTCAAGGAGAACTATGGCTACACCTTC.